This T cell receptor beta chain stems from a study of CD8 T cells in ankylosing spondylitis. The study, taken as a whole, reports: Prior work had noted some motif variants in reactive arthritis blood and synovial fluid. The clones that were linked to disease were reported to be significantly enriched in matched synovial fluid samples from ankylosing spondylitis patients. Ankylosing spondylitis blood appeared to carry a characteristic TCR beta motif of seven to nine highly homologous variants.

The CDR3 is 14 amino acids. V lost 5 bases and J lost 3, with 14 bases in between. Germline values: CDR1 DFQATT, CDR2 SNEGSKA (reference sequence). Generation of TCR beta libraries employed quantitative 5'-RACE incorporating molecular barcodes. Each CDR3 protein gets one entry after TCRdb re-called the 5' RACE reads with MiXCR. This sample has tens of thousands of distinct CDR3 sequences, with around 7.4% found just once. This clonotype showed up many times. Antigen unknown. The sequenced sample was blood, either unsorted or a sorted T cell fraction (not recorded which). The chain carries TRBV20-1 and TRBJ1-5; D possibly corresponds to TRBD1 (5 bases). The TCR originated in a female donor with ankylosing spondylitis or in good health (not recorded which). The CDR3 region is CSAVPGTDNQPQHF. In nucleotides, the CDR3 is TGCAGTGCTGTTCCCGGGACGGACAATCAGCCCCAGCATTTT.